The clone carrying this T cell receptor (beta chain) has a single count. Antigen specificity is unknown. 60 Vbeta and 13 Jbeta primers were used in PCR. Assay: immunoSEQ multiplex PCR; the TCRdb copy retains only in-frame clones and omits some. The repertoire consists of 85,000 to 120,000 clones, with roughly 80% occurring once and the leading ten covering 8.5% to 10%. The data stem from a study of cytomegalovirus exposure and HLA in healthy donors. Study-wide points: The records held CMV serostatus as the only immune exposure information. Later findings reportedly placed an Asian-associated ancestry cluster below the roughly 690-donor mean for N-insertions. A missense DCLRE1C variant was associated with V- and J-gene trimming of TCR beta chains in a later analysis, and an independent cohort replicated the association. Of the V segments, some could not be distinguished, including TRBV6-2 and TRBV6-3, and were excluded.

The CDR3 covers 14 residues. Trimming removed 0 bases at V and 4 bases at J, with 10 bases between. The germline CDR1 and CDR2 sequences are PRHDT and FYEKMQ (reference sequence). The sample taken for sequencing was PBMCs. This TCR came from a male donor in good health and CMV-seropositive. The genes are TRBV13 and TRBJ2-7, with D unresolved. CDR3 coding DNA: TGTGCCAGCAGCTTAGGGCTTGGAGCTTACGAGCAGTACTTC. It translates to CASSLGLGAYEQYF.